The 2 T cell receptor beta chains in this list originate from one sample, sequenced in a study of T cell repertoires in ileal Crohn's disease. Sequencing was performed with immunoSEQ multiplex PCR; in TCRdb, only in-frame clones are kept and a portion is missing. The table shows 6,500 to 7,500 clones, with 72% occurring only once. Time point reported: proximal margin of the surgical specimen (macroscopically non-inflamed). The material sequenced was ileal tissue. These receptors all stem from an adult with Crohn's disease.

The V gene is TRBV19, the J gene TRBJ2-2; 8 bases line up with TRBD1. Looked up from germline, CDR1 is LNHDA and CDR2 is SQIVND (reference sequence). The CDR3 has 15 residues. The J segment lost 6 bases and the V segment lost 6 bases, leaving 9 bases of the junction unmatched. In DNA, the CDR3 is TGTGCCAGTAGCCCCCATTTCAGGGGGCCCGGGGAGCTGTTTTTT. Translated: CASSPHFRGPGELFF.

This chain joins TRBV18 and TRBJ2-2, with unresolved D. Germline lookup yields CDR1 KGHSH and CDR2 LQKENI. The CDR3 has 13 amino acids. Between the trimmed V and J ends, which lost 3 bases and 4 bases, there was a span of 6 bases. The CDR3 nucleotides read TGTGCCAGCTCACCCCTTACCACCGGGGAGCTGTTTTTT. This encodes CASSPLTTGELFF.